Sequencing of this TCR beta chain was carried out in a study of regulatory T cells in long-lasting Graves disease. Study-wide context: It was over 5 years of antithyroid drugs, with positive TSH receptor antibodies, that meant persistent Graves' disease.

In this sample, this clonotype turned up many times. This sample's time point: persistent/refractory GD, antithyroid drugs over 5 years with positive TRAb. The TCR library was made from RNA extracted from PBMCs. Arm-PCR with iRepertoire HTBI primers amplified the CDR3 regions for these TCR beta libraries. TCRdb called the multiplex PCR reads again in MiXCR, with one record for every CDR3 protein. The repertoire consists of roughly 400,000 distinct CDR3 sequences, with less than 25% occurring once and the leading ten covering less than 25%. The CDR3 spans 11 residues. Trimming removed 7 bases at V and 5 bases at J, with 8 bases between.

The sample in question was peripheral blood mononuclear cells (PBMCs), obtained when the disease was refractory, from a patient treated with antithyroid drugs. The clonotype was recovered from a female donor with Graves disease. This rearrangement joins TRBV12-3 or TRBV12-4 to TRBJ1-2; D gene ambiguous. In nucleotides, the CDR3 is TGTGCCAGCACCACTGGATATGGCTACACCTTC. Its protein product is CASTTGYGYTF.